These 27 T cell receptor beta chains share one sample of origin, sequenced in a study of blood T cell repertoires in COVID-19. The protocol was immunoSEQ multiplex PCR, while the TCRdb copy is restricted to in-frame clones and leaves out a portion. The sample has roughly 230,000 clones; roughly 81% are singletons. The sequencing input was peripheral blood. These receptor sequences come from a man aged 50-60 years with acute or convalescent COVID-19.

This chain connects TRBV12-5 to TRBJ1-5; TRBD1 matches 8 bases. The junction had 6 bases not matched to a gene; V was cut back by 5 bases and J by 6 bases. CDR1 and CDR2 from the germline V gene are LGHNT and FRNRAP. This CDR3 has 14 amino acids. As DNA, the CDR3 is TGTGCTAGTGGTCCAGGACAGGGAAGTCAGCCCCAGCATTTT. Protein sequence: CASGPGQGSQPQHF.

The gene calls are TRBV4-2 and TRBJ2-1; D is unclear. Trimming pared 3 bases from V and 5 bases from J, leaving 11 bases between. Looked up from germline, CDR1 is LGHNA and CDR2 is YNFKEQ. The CDR3 runs to 14 residues. The chain's CDR3 is CASSQVGHHNEQFF. The CDR3 region has the DNA TGTGCCAGCAGCCAGGTGGGCCACCACAATGAGCAGTTCTTC.

This clone appeared once. V usage is TRBV10-3 and J usage is TRBJ2-7; 7 bases are shared with TRBD1. V shed 7 bases and J 2 bases; nucleotides not matched to a gene: 8. Germline V gene lookup returns CDR1 ENHRY and CDR2 SYGVKD. The CDR3 is made up of 14 amino acids. The CDR3 bases are TGTGCCATCAAGTCCCCACAGGGGCCCTACGAGCAGTACTTC. Translating gives CAIKSPQGPYEQYF.

The chain couples TRBV6-5 to TRBJ1-2; D gene unclear. Trimming cost V 4 bases and J 6 bases, with 6 bases left between them. The CDR3 totals 11 residues. Germline CDR1 reads MNHEY; CDR2 reads SVGAGI. This chain's CDR3 is CASSSGNGYTF. The CDR3 DNA follows: TGTGCCAGCAGTTCGGGGAATGGCTACACCTTC.

The CDR3 spells CASSQEGGSTF. CDR3 DNA sequence: TGTGCCAGCAGCCAAGAGGGGGGGTCAACCTTC. The chain links TRBV3-1 (or the pseudogene TRBV3-2) to TRBJ1-2; D may be TRBD1 (5 bases). The germline V gene has CDR1 LGHDT and CDR2 YNNKEL (reference sequence). The CDR3 length is 11 residues. V was cut by 0 bases and J by 14 bases, with 10 bases left in between.

The chain is built from TRBV5-6 and TRBJ1-5, with a possible D match to TRBD1 (5 bases). The CDR3 runs to 16 residues. V was pared by 2 bases and J by 0 bases, with 12 bases between. Looked up from germline, CDR1 is SGHDT and CDR2 is YYEEEE. In nucleotides, the CDR3 is TGTGCCAGCAGCTTTAGGGGAATTTATAGCAATCAGCCCCAGCATTTT. This encodes CASSFRGIYSNQPQHF.

The chain uses TRBV10-3 and TRBJ2-5; a possible D gene is TRBD2 (6 bases). Trimming cost V 5 bases and J 4 bases, with 11 bases left between them. The CDR3 loop spans 13 amino acids. Germline CDR1 and CDR2: ENHRY and SYGVKD. The CDR3: CAISRREGETQYF. Here the CDR3 DNA reads TGTGCCATCAGTAGGCGGGAAGGAGAGACCCAGTACTTC.

The chain combines TRBV19 with TRBJ1-2; a possible D gene is TRBD1 (5 bases). The germline V and J ends were trimmed by 7 bases and 5 bases, with 14 bases remaining between them. Germline CDR1 reads LNHDA; CDR2 reads SQIVND (reference sequence). The CDR3 spans 13 residues. DNA for the CDR3: TGTGCCAGTAAGGCAGGGTTTACGTATGGCTACACCTTC. Translating gives CASKAGFTYGYTF.

This chain connects TRBV27 to TRBJ1-2; 7 bases are shared with TRBD1. CDR3 length: 15 amino acids. Germline V gene data show CDR1 as MNHEY and CDR2 as SMNVEV (reference sequence). J lost 4 bases, V lost 3 bases, and 8 bases had no gene match. The CDR3, as DNA: TGTGCCAGCAGTTTCACAGGGGTAAGGTCCTATGGCTACACCTTC. It translates to CASSFTGVRSYGYTF.

This chain links TRBV5-1 with TRBJ2-7; TRBD1 aligns across 8 bases. This CDR3 contains 15 residues. Germline CDR1 reads SGHRS; CDR2 reads YFSETQ. V lost 7 bases to trimming and J lost 2 bases; unmatched junction nucleotides: 11. CDR3 loop: CASQPGQESTYEQYF. The CDR3 DNA sequence: TGCGCCAGCCAACCGGGACAGGAGTCGACCTACGAGCAGTACTTC.

The CDR3 protein is CASSVGGHYEQYF. The CDR3 coding sequence is TGTGCCAGCAGCGTAGGGGGACACTACGAGCAGTACTTC. The rearrangement links TRBV9 to TRBJ2-7; TRBD1 might be the D (6 bases). Per germline, CDR1 SGDLS and CDR2 YYNGEE. Trimming removed 0 bases at V and 3 bases at J, with 7 bases between. CDR3 length equals 13 residues.

The chain uses TRBV18 and TRBJ2-1; 9 nucleotides line up with TRBD1. Germline V gene data show CDR1 as KGHSH and CDR2 as LQKENI. The J segment lost 2 bases and the V segment lost 8 bases, leaving 7 bases of the junction unmatched. The CDR3 is 15 amino acids. The CDR3 region is CASANRDRAYNEQFF. CDR3 in DNA: TGTGCCAGCGCCAACCGGGACAGGGCCTACAATGAGCAGTTCTTC. Together with reference TRBV18 and TRBJ2-1, the CDR3 gives the full variable domain: NAGVMQNPRHLVRRRGQEARLRCSPMKGHSHVYWYRQLPEEGLKFMVYLQKENIIDESGMPKERFSAEFPKEGPSILRIQQVVRGDSAAYFCASANRDRAYNEQFFGPGTRLTVL.

This chain's CDR3 is CASSREWRSSYEQYF. CDR3 nucleotide sequence: TGTGCCAGCAGCCGTGAGTGGAGGAGCTCCTACGAGCAGTACTTC. The chain joins TRBV6-5 to TRBJ2-7, with D perhaps TRBD2 (5 bases). The CDR3 extends over 15 amino acids. V was cut by 6 bases and J by 0 bases, with 15 bases left in between. Germline CDR1 reads MNHEY; CDR2 reads SVGAGI.

This chain connects TRBV2 to TRBJ2-6; the D gene is possibly TRBD1 (6 bases). Germline V lookup: CDR1 SNHLY, CDR2 FYNNEI. Trimming took off 6 bases at V and 2 bases at J, with 8 bases between the two ends. CDR3 length equals 14 residues. CDR3 in amino acids: CASSPGAGANVLTF. The DNA for the CDR3 is TGTGCCAGCAGCCCAGGGGCTGGGGCCAACGTCCTGACTTTC.

V gene TRBV27 combines with J gene TRBJ1-6, with D unclear. The V gene's germline CDR1 is MNHEY and CDR2 SMNVEV (reference sequence). Deletions cut 3 bases from V and 6 bases from J, with 9 bases between. The CDR3 is made up of 14 amino acids. DNA for the CDR3: TGTGCCAGCAGTTTCTATACTGCTAATTCACCCCTCCACTTT. Translated, it gives CASSFYTANSPLHF.

This clone was counted a few times. V usage is TRBV11-3 and J usage is TRBJ1-1; D unresolved. Germline V lookup: CDR1 SGHNT, CDR2 YENEEA. The length of the CDR3 is 13 residues. The V end lost 10 bases, the J end lost 0 bases, and 12 bases lay between the germline ends. CDR3 amino acids: CATSLSLNTEAFF. CDR3 DNA: TGTGCCACCTCACTTAGCTTGAACACTGAAGCTTTCTTT.

The chain employs TRBV11-2 and TRBJ1-2; tentatively, D is TRBD1 (5 bases). The CDR3 consists of 15 residues. Germline values: CDR1 SGHAT, CDR2 FQNNGV. The germline V and J ends were trimmed by 3 bases and 0 bases, with 11 bases remaining between them. For the CDR3, the DNA is TGTGCCAGCAGCTTGACAGCTGTGGCTAACTATGGCTACACCTTC. This translates into CASSLTAVANYGYTF.

The rearrangement links TRBV2 to TRBJ2-2; D not resolved. The ends were cut back, 3 bases at V and 4 bases at J, with 9 bases in the middle. The CDR3 is 14 amino acids. Germline V CDR1 and CDR2: SNHLY, FYNNEI. The CDR3 spells CASSDISSTGELFF. In nucleotides, the CDR3 is TGTGCCAGCAGTGATATATCGAGCACCGGGGAGCTGTTTTTT.

The chain is built from TRBV7-9 and TRBJ2-1, with TRBD1 matching 7 bases. This CDR3 contains 13 residues. Germline loops: CDR1 SEHNR, CDR2 FQNEAQ (reference sequence). V gave up 5 bases and J gave up 4 bases; unmatched junction bases: 2. CDR3 amino acids: CASSTGAYNEQFF. CDR3 nucleotides: TGTGCCAGCAGCACAGGGGCGTACAATGAGCAGTTCTTC.

This chain uses TRBV7-6 with TRBJ1-5; TRBD1 is a possible D gene (6 bases). The germline V gene has CDR1 SGHVS and CDR2 FNYEAQ. V dropped 5 bases and J dropped 5 bases, with 10 bases sitting between them. The CDR3 has 13 residues. CDR3 amino acids: CASSLNRDQPQHF. In DNA, the CDR3 is TGTGCCAGCAGCCTTAACAGGGATCAGCCCCAGCATTTT.

The chain uses TRBV28 and TRBJ2-6; D might be TRBD1 (5 bases). The germline V gene encodes CDR1 MDHEN and CDR2 SYDVKM. This CDR3 spans 16 amino acids. The ends were cut back, 6 bases at V and 0 bases at J, with 12 bases in the middle. The CDR3 bases are TGTGCCAGCAGCCCAGGGTCCCGCTCTGGGGCCAACGTCCTGACTTTC. Translating it yields CASSPGSRSGANVLTF.

The chain carries TRBV7-2 and TRBJ1-2, with a tentative D call TRBD1 (6 bases). From germline, CDR1 is SGHTA and CDR2 FQGNSA. Trimming pared 5 bases from V and 2 bases from J, leaving 15 bases between. This CDR3 contains 15 residues. CDR3 in amino acids: CASSTGQGINYGYTF. DNA of the CDR3: TGTGCCAGCAGCACTGGCCAGGGGATAAACTATGGCTACACCTTC.

This clone was detected once. This chain uses TRBV11-2 with TRBJ2-1, with TRBD2 matching over 8 bases. V shed 9 bases, J shed 0 bases, and the junction held 7 bases outside the gene matches. CDR3 size: 15 residues. The germline gives CDR1 SGHAT, CDR2 FQNNGV. The CDR3 nucleotides read TGTGCCAGTCCGGGAGGGAAATCCTCCTACAATGAGCAGTTCTTC. Its translation is CASPGGKSSYNEQFF.

This chain connects TRBV5-1 to TRBJ1-6, with D maybe TRBD1 (6 bases). This CDR3 has 15 residues. In germline, CDR1 is SGHRS, CDR2 YFSETQ. The V end lost 5 bases, the J end lost 7 bases, and 16 bases lay between the germline ends. The DNA for the CDR3 is TGCGCCAGCAGTCTTACAGGGACGCCCAATTCACCCCTCCACTTT. Translated, it gives CASSLTGTPNSPLHF.

V usage is TRBV28 and J usage is TRBJ2-7, with TRBD1 identical over 10 bases. CDR1 MDHEN and CDR2 SYDVKM come from the germline V gene. Unmatched junction bases numbered 19, after V lost 6 bases and J lost 11 bases. CDR3 length: 16 residues. The CDR3 DNA reads TGTGCCAGCAGGGAGTCCGGGACAGGGGCCTTCCTGCGCGAGTACTTC. This codes for CASRESGTGAFLREYF.

The chain recombines TRBV30 with TRBJ1-6, with 7 bases lining up with TRBD1. In germline, CDR1 is GTSNPN, CDR2 SVGIG (reference sequence). V lost 4 bases, J lost 1 base, and 7 bases stayed unmatched. The CDR3 totals 16 residues. DNA for the CDR3: TGTGCCTGGAAAGCCAGGGGGAAATCCTATAATTCACCCCTCCACTTT. It codes for CAWKARGKSYNSPLHF. Drawing the rest from reference TRBV30 and TRBJ1-6, the complete variable domain is SQTIHQWPATLVQPVGSPLSLECTVEGTSNPNLYWYRQAAGRGLQLLFYSVGIGQISSEVPQNLSASRPQDRQFILSSKKLLLSDSGFYLCAWKARGKSYNSPLHFGNGTRLTVT.

This clone was found a few times. The chain links TRBV7-8 to TRBJ2-7; 9 bases match TRBD2. The CDR3 length is 16 residues. Germline V gene lookup returns CDR1 SGHVS and CDR2 FQNEAQ. Germline trimming cut 1 base from V and 4 bases from J; bases unmatched to any gene: 8. CDR3 in DNA: TGTGCCAGCAGCTTAGTGGGCGGGAGGGCCCGATACGAGCAGTACTTC. Amino acid sequence: CASSLVGGRARYEQYF.